This entry is about one T cell receptor beta chain. This specimen comes from a study of shared clonotypes between healthy human individuals. The germline V and J ends were trimmed by 1 base and 3 bases, with 7 bases remaining between them. Germline lookup yields CDR1 SGHAT and CDR2 FQDESV (reference sequence). The CDR3 length is 13 residues. Naive CD8 isolation took CD45RO-negative cells positively selected for CCR7 and excluded terminally differentiated effector memory CD45RA+ cells. Clones were sequenced by immunoSEQ multiplex PCR, and TCRdb holds only the in-frame ones, with some missing. The profile shows about 700,000 clones, about 90% of them singletons.

The sample comprised naive CD8+ T cells sorted from blood. The chain couples TRBV11-1 to TRBJ2-7, with D hard to call. This clonotype originated in a man aged 30 to 45 in good health. The CDR3 here is CASSLELDYEQYF. CDR3 nucleotides: TGTGCCAGCAGCTTAGAATTAGACTACGAGCAGTACTTC.